These 4 T cell receptor beta chains share one sample of origin, sequenced in a study of CD8 T cells in Susac syndrome (dated by TCRdb to about 2019). The library was generated by the immunoSEQ multiplex PCR assay. RNA was extracted using the RNeasy kit, and roughly 0.5 to 1 ug of the RNA was reverse transcribed with random hexamers. TCRdb's own reprocessing of the public reads used fastp at Q25 and MiXCR and kept productive beta chains. Records with the same CDR3 protein are collapsed into one entry carrying the most frequent genes and DNA. The sample includes roughly 130,000 distinct CDR3 sequences, with under 96% observed a single time. The ten largest clones capture roughly 0.14% of the sample. The sequenced material came from CD4+ T cells from PBMCs. These TCRs come from a human donor with Susac syndrome.

The genes are TRBV12-3 or TRBV12-4 and TRBJ1-5, with D unclear. V shed 6 bases and J shed 6 bases, with 9 bases lying between them. The CDR3 spans 12 residues. CDR3 residues: CASSPVPQPQHF. The CDR3, as DNA: TGTGCCAGCAGCCCCGTCCCTCAGCCCCAGCATTTT.

The V and J genes are TRBV5-6 and TRBJ2-1, with 11 bases that match TRBD2. Looked up from germline, CDR1 is SGHDT and CDR2 is YYEEEE. After removal of 1 base from V and 9 bases from J, the junction contained 9 bases not matched to a gene. The CDR3 loop spans 16 amino acids. CDR3 amino acids: CASSLTRTSGWSEQFF. CDR3 coding DNA: TGTGCCAGCAGCTTGACTCGGACTAGCGGGTGGAGTGAGCAGTTCTTC.

The chain carries TRBV20-1 and TRBJ2-2; D perhaps matches TRBD1 (5 bases). Germline V gene sequence: CDR1 DFQATT, CDR2 SNEGSKA (reference sequence). This CDR3 is built from 13 residues. V was pared by 2 bases and J by 8 bases, with 12 bases between. The chain's CDR3 is CSARRQGMGELFF. CDR3 DNA: TGCAGTGCTAGAAGGCAGGGAATGGGGGAGCTGTTTTTT.

V is TRBV5-1 and J is TRBJ2-4, with D possibly TRBD1 on 5 matching bases. Per the germline V gene, CDR1 is SGHRS and CDR2 is YFSETQ. Trimming pared 4 bases from V and 0 bases from J, leaving 17 bases between. The CDR3 is made up of 17 amino acids. The CDR3 reads CASSPMTDTIAKNIQYF. The CDR3 bases are TGCGCCAGCAGCCCGATGACGGACACCATAGCCAAAAACATTCAGTACTTC.